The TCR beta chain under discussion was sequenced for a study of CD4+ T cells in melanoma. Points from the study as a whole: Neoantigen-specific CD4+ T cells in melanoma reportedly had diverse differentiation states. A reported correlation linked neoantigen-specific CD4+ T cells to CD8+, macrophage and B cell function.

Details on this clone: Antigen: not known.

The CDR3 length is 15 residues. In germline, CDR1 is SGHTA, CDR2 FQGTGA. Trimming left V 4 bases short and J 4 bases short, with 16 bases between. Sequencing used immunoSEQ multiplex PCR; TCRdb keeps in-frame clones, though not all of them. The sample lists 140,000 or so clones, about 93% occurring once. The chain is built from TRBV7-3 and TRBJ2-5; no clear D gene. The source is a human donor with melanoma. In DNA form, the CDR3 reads TGTGCCAGCAGCTCCCAGACAAGCCTGTCAGAGACCCAGTACTTC. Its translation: CASSSQTSLSETQYF. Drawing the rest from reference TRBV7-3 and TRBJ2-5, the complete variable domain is GAGVSQTPSNKVTEKGKYVELRCDPISGHTALYWYRQSLGQGPEFLIYFQGTGAADDSGLPNDRFFAVRPEGSVSTLKIQRTERGDSAVYLCASSSQTSLSETQYFGPGTRLLVL.